This is a list of T cell receptor beta chains from one sample in a study of beta chain features in type 1 diabetes. Here immunoSEQ multiplex PCR was the method, and the copy in TCRdb shows in-frame clones only, minus some. The sample comprises 500,000 to 700,000 clones, about 16% of which are singletons, and roughly 0.098% rests with the top ten. The material sequenced was naive CD4+ T cells from blood. The receptors originated from a man between 18 and 35 years old in good health. Each CDR3 is given with its conserved first and last residue.

cdr3_aa | j_call | v_call
CASRLHRTGEQYF | TRBJ2-7 | TRBV6-5
CASTLRWGPLPGEQYF | TRBJ2-7 | TRBV7-2
CASSFGAVHNEQFF | TRBJ2-1 | TRBV28
CASRPSVNTEAFF | TRBJ1-1 | TRBV6-5
CAWSVTGYGNSPLHF | TRBJ1-6 | TRBV30
CAISESSRQPQHF | TRBJ1-5 | TRBV10-3
CASSLTGTSGYEQYF | TRBJ2-7 | TRBV11-2
CRGQGLGYTF | TRBJ1-2 | TRBV20-1
CASSLGQISQPQHF | TRBJ1-5 | TRBV5-6
CASSNLDQSRTEAFF | TRBJ1-1 | TRBV21-1
CASSQDSTDVYGYTF | TRBJ1-2 | TRBV4-3
CATSRETLSNIGQKETQYF | TRBJ2-5 | TRBV15
CASSSDTPRTQYF | TRBJ2-5 | TRBV7-9
CASSFRTGRMEQFF | TRBJ2-1 | TRBV21-1
CSVVRDIGSEQFF | TRBJ2-1 | TRBV29-1
CASSSRDLGGTDTQYF | TRBJ2-3 | TRBV14
CASSQVGQGYGYTF | TRBJ1-2 | TRBV4-1
CASSLGLTQETQYF | TRBJ2-5 | TRBV5-4
CASSQQTTGFGYGYTF | TRBJ1-2 | TRBV4-3
CAIRGHRLSYEQYF | TRBJ2-7 | TRBV10-3
CASSMRLAGSYEQYF | TRBJ2-7 | TRBV5-6
CASSSRSGSATEAFF | TRBJ1-1 | TRBV5-1
CANQRGGHSEQFF | TRBJ2-1 | TRBV28
CASSETRIRTGELFF | TRBJ2-2 | TRBV7-2
CASSGDSMNTEAFF | TRBJ1-1 | TRBV5-1
CASSLVVPGVKNIQYF | TRBJ2-4 | TRBV5-4
CATQLAGAPTDTQYF | TRBJ2-3 | TRBV6-4
CASVYGSENTEAFF | TRBJ1-1 | TRBV6-6
CASSARAPGIDTQYF | TRBJ2-3 | TRBV18
CASSPLAAGDTQYF | TRBJ2-3 | TRBV18
CASSEQGYEQYF | TRBJ2-7 | TRBV6-1
CASSRSEKLFF | TRBJ1-4 | TRBV11-1
CASSYRRAEDEQYF | TRBJ2-7 | TRBV6-5
CSVDGQGWFGTEAFF | TRBJ1-1 | TRBV29-1
CASSSQPQGYGYTF | TRBJ1-2 | TRBV7-2
CASSLAATSVGYNEQFF | TRBJ2-1 | TRBV5-4
CASSQGLAGAHNEQFF | TRBJ2-1 | TRBV4-2
CASSFSGRRYF | TRBJ2-7 | TRBV5-1
CASSQQVNYGYTF | TRBJ1-2 | TRBV16
CAISLITSGGNEQFF | TRBJ2-1 | TRBV10-3
CASSQIQGAYGYTF | TRBJ1-2 | TRBV28
CASSPMDPGELFF | TRBJ2-2 | TRBV4-2
CASSPRTGGYYSNQPQHF | TRBJ1-5 | TRBV27
CASSMGIFYGYTF | TRBJ1-2 | TRBV27
CASSDGTNQPQHF | TRBJ1-5 | TRBV5-1
CASSPGRFDNEQFF | TRBJ2-1 | TRBV7-3
CASSPGTAANYGYTF | TRBJ1-2 | TRBV18
CASSLARVTGELFF | TRBJ2-2 | TRBV7-2
CASSPERGAEAFF | TRBJ1-1 | TRBV6-5
CASSAHGEQYF | TRBJ2-7 | TRBV5-6
CASSLFRRYAYEQYF | TRBJ2-7 | TRBV5-6
CASSRLPTADTQYF | TRBJ2-3 | TRBV7-3
CASSQGPGGSYEQYF | TRBJ2-7 | TRBV4-1
CAWSVGQGRQETQYF | TRBJ2-5 | TRBV30
CASSLTHGRDGYTF | TRBJ1-2 | TRBV7-9
CASSPGLIYNEQFF | TRBJ2-1 | TRBV7-2
CASSLVNRPRGQFF | TRBJ2-1 | TRBV28
CASSQEGYEKLFF | TRBJ1-4 | TRBV4-3
CASSPIPGIRYNEQFF | TRBJ2-1 | TRBV19
CSVGLGKHTDTQYF | TRBJ2-3 | TRBV29-1